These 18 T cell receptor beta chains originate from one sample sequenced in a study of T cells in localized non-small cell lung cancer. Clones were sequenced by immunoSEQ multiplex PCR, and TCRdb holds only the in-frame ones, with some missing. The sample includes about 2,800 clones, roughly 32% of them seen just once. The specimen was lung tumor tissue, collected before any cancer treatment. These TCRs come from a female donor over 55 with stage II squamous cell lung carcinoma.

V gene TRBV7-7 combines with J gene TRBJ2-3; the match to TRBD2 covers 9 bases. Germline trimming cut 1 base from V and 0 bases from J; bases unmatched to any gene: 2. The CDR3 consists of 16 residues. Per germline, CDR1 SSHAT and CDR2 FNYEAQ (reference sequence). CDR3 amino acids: CASSLGAGGSTDTQYF. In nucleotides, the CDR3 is TGTGCCAGCAGCTTAGGGGCGGGAGGGAGCACAGATACGCAGTATTTT.

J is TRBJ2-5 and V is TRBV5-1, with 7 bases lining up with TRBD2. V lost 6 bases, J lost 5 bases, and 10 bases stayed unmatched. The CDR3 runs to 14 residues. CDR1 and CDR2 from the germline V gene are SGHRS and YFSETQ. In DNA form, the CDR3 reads TGCGCCAGCAATCAAGGACTAGTCCTGGAGACCCAGTACTTC. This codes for CASNQGLVLETQYF.

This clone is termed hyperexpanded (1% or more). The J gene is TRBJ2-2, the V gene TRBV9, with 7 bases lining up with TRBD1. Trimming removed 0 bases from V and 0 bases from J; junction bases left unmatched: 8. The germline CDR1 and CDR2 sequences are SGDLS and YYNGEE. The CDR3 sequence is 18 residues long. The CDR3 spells CASSVGRRGPTNTGELFF. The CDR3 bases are TGTGCCAGCAGCGTAGGGAGAAGGGGGCCCACGAACACCGGGGAGCTGTTTTTT. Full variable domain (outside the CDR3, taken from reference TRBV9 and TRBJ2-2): DSGVTQTPKHLITATGQRVTLRCSPRSGDLSVYWYQQSLDQGLQFLIQYYNGEERAKGNILERFSAQQFPDLHSELNLSSLELGDSALYFCASSVGRRGPTNTGELFFGEGSRLTVL.

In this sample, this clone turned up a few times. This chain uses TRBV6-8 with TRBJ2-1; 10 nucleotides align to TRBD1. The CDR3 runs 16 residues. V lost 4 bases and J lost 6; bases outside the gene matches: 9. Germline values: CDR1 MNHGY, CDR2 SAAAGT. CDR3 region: CASSLFGQGVINEQFF. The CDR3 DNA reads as TGTGCCAGCAGTTTATTCGGACAGGGGGTGATCAATGAGCAGTTCTTC.

The CDR3 region has the DNA TGTGCCAGTAGTATCGACAGGGTCTCCTACAATGAGCAGTTCTTC. This codes for CASSIDRVSYNEQFF. The chain links TRBV19 to TRBJ2-1, with 7 positions matching TRBD1. This CDR3 comprises 15 residues. Germline trimming cut 3 bases from V and 0 bases from J; bases unmatched to any gene: 2. Germline-derived CDR1 and CDR2 are LNHDA and SQIVND (reference sequence).

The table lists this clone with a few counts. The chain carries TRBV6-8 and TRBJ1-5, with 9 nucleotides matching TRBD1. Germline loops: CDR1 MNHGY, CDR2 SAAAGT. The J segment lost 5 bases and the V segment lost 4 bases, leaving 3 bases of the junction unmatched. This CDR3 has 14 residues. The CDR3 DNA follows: TGTGCCAGCAGTTCGGGGACAGGGCATCAGCCCCAGCATTTT. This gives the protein CASSSGTGHQPQHF.

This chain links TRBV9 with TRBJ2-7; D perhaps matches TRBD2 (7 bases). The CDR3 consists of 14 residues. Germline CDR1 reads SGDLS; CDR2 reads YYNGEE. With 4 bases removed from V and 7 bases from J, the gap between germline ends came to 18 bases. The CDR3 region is CASSLGGGGGEQYF. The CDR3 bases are TGTGCCAGCAGCTTAGGCGGGGGCGGAGGGGAGCAGTACTTC. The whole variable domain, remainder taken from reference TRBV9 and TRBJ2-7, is DSGVTQTPKHLITATGQRVTLRCSPRSGDLSVYWYQQSLDQGLQFLIQYYNGEERAKGNILERFSAQQFPDLHSELNLSSLELGDSALYFCASSLGGGGGEQYFGPGTRLTVT.

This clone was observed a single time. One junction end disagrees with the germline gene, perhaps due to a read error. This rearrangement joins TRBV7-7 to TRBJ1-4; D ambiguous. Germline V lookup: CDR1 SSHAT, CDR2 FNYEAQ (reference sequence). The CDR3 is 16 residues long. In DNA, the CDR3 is TGTGCCAACAGCTTACGCTTAAGGGCAACTAATGAAAAACTGTTTTTT. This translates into CANSLRLRATNEKLFF.

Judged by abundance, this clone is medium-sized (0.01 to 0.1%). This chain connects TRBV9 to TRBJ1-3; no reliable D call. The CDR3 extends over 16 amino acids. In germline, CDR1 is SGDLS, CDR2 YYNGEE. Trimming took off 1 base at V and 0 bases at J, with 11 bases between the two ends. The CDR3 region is CASSVSPISSGNTIYF. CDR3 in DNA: TGTGCCAGCAGCGTAAGCCCGATAAGCTCTGGAAACACCATATATTTT.

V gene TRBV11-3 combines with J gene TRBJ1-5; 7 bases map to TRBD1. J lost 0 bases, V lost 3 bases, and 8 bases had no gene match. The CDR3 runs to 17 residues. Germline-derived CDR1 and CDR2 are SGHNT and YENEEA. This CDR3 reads CASSLGLTGLSNQPQHF. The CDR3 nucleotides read TGTGCCAGCAGCTTGGGTCTGACAGGGCTTAGCAATCAGCCCCAGCATTTT. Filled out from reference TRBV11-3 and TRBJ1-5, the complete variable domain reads EAGVVQSPRYKIIEKKQPVAFWCNPISGHNTLYWYLQNLGQGPELLIRYENEEAVDDSQLPKDRFSAERLKGVDSTLKIQPAELGDSAVYLCASSLGLTGLSNQPQHFGDGTRLSIL.

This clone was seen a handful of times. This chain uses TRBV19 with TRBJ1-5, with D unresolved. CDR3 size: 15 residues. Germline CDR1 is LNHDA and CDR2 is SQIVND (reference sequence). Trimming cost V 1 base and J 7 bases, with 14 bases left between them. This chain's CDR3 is CASSIVSGVGQPQHF. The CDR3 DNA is TGTGCCAGTAGTATAGTGAGTGGGGTTGGACAGCCCCAGCATTTT.

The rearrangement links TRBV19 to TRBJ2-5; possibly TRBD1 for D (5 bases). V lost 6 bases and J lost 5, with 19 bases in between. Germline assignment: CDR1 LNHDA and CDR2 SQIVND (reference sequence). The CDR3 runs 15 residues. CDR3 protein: CASSTLSGSRETQYF. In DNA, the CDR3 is TGTGCCAGTAGCACGCTCTCAGGGTCCCGCGAGACCCAGTACTTC. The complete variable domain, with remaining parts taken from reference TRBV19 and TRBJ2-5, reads DGGITQSPKYLFRKEGQNVTLSCEQNLNHDAMYWYRQDPGQGLRLIYYSQIVNDFQKGDIAEGYSVSREKKESFPLTVTSAQKNPTAFYLCASSTLSGSRETQYFGPGTRLLVL.

The CDR3 sequence: CASSLGLAETDTQYF. The CDR3 DNA reads TGTGCCAGCAGCCTAGGACTAGCGGAGACAGATACGCAGTATTTT. The chain has TRBV11-3 and TRBJ2-3; TRBD2 matches at 10 bases. The CDR3 has 15 amino acids. Germline V gene sequence: CDR1 SGHNT, CDR2 YENEEA. V shed 5 bases and J 3 bases; nucleotides not matched to a gene: 5.

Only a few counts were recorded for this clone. In nucleotides, the CDR3 is TGTGCCAGCAGTTCGGGACACTCCTACGAGCAGTACTTC. Protein product: CASSSGHSYEQYF. The chain carries TRBV28 and TRBJ2-7; possibly TRBD1 for D (6 bases). The germline V gene has CDR1 MDHEN and CDR2 SYDVKM. Trimming removed 4 bases from V and 0 bases from J, with 7 bases in between. The length of the CDR3 is 13 residues.

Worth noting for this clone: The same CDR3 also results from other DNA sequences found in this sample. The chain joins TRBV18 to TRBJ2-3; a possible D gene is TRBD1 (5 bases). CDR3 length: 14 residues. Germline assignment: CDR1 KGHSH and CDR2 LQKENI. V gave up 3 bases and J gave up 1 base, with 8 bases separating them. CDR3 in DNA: TGTGCCAGCTCACCGACAGAGGGCACAGATACGCAGTATTTT. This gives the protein CASSPTEGTDTQYF.

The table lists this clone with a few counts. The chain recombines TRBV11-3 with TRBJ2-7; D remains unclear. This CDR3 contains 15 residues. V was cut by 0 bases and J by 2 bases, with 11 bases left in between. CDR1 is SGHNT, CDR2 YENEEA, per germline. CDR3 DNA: TGTGCCAGCAGCTTAGATCCAGGTCGGGCCTACGAGCAGTACTTC. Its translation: CASSLDPGRAYEQYF.

The DNA for the CDR3 is TGTGCCAGCAGCCCTGGGTCCACGGGCAATCAGCCCCAGCATTTT. Protein: CASSPGSTGNQPQHF. The chain links TRBV11-3 to TRBJ1-5; D remains ambiguous. This CDR3 has 15 residues. From germline, CDR1 is SGHNT and CDR2 YENEEA. Trimming cost V 5 bases and J 2 bases, with 13 bases left between them.

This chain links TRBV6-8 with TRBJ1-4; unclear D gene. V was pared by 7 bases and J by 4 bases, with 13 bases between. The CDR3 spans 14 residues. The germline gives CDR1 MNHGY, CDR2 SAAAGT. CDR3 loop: CASTYWPINEKLFF. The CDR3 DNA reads TGTGCCAGCACCTACTGGCCCATTAATGAAAAACTGTTTTTT.